The 16 T cell receptor beta chains below were found in one sample sequenced in a study of lymphopenia after photon versus proton radiotherapy. Clones were read by immunoSEQ multiplex PCR, and TCRdb kept only the in-frame ones, dropping some. The table lists around 25,000 clones, around 83% of them singletons. This material consisted of peripheral blood, taken from a patient treated with photon-based radiotherapy. These receptors came from a man aged 25-40 years with gastric cancer.

V is TRBV4-3 and J is TRBJ2-3; 9 nucleotides agree with TRBD2. CDR1 LGHNA and CDR2 YSLEER come from the germline V gene. V shed 0 bases, J shed 0 bases, and the junction held 7 bases outside the gene matches. The CDR3 contains 18 residues. This chain's CDR3 is CASSQDGTSGFSTDTQYF. The CDR3 coding sequence is TGCGCCAGCAGCCAAGATGGAACTAGCGGGTTTAGCACAGATACGCAGTATTTT.

The rearrangement uses TRBV11-3 and TRBJ2-1, with D possibly called TRBD1 or TRBD2 (5 bases each). There are 19 residues in the CDR3. Looked up from germline, CDR1 is SGHNT and CDR2 is YENEEA. With 6 bases removed from V and 3 bases from J, the gap between germline ends came to 27 bases. The CDR3, as DNA: TGTGCCAGCAGTTCAGGGACCGGGCCAGTCGCGAAGGGCTACAATGAGCAGTTCTTC. Translated, it gives CASSSGTGPVAKGYNEQFF.

V usage is TRBV2 and J usage is TRBJ2-3; D may be TRBD1 (5 bases). Germline V gene lookup returns CDR1 SNHLY and CDR2 FYNNEI. With 6 bases removed from V and 5 bases from J, the gap between germline ends came to 12 bases. This CDR3 region has 13 residues. CDR3 nucleotide sequence: TGTGCCAGCAGACAACCGACAGAAGATACGCAGTATTTT. It is translated as CASRQPTEDTQYF.

The V gene is TRBV2, the J gene TRBJ1-1; 10 positions match TRBD1. There are 14 residues in the CDR3. CDR1 is SNHLY, CDR2 FYNNEI, per germline. Trimming at V came to 5 bases and at J to 6 bases, leaving 6 bases not matched to a gene. This CDR3 is CASSPGQGSAEAFF. The CDR3 region has the DNA TGTGCCAGCAGTCCGGGACAGGGGTCCGCTGAAGCTTTCTTT.

The genes are TRBV2 and TRBJ1-3; unclear D gene. V was clipped by 0 bases and J by 5 bases, with 11 bases between them. CDR3 size: 15 residues. Looked up from germline, CDR1 is SNHLY and CDR2 is FYNNEI. DNA of the CDR3: TGTGCCAGCAGTGAAGCTGGTATGAGAAGAAACACCATATATTTT. It codes for CASSEAGMRRNTIYF.

The chain joins TRBV6-5 to TRBJ2-7; 7 bases are a match to TRBD2. The V gene's germline CDR1 is MNHEY and CDR2 SVGAGI. Trimming at V came to 0 bases and at J to 3 bases, leaving 5 bases not matched to a gene. The CDR3 has 15 amino acids. The CDR3 spells CASSYSRTRGYEQYF. As DNA, the CDR3 is TGTGCCAGCAGTTACTCCCGGACTAGAGGCTACGAGCAGTACTTC.

The table lists this clone with a count of one. This chain connects TRBV15 to TRBJ1-6; the D is unclear. CDR1 and CDR2 from the germline V gene are LNHNV and YYDKDF (reference sequence). V was pared by 1 base and J by 5 bases, with 12 bases between. This CDR3 has 16 amino acids. CDR3 sequence reads: CATSRAPQRNNSPLHF. DNA of the CDR3: TGTGCCACCAGCAGAGCGCCCCAGAGGAATAATTCACCCCTCCACTTT.

The chain links TRBV2 to TRBJ2-7; D not resolved. This CDR3 comprises 11 residues. Deletions cut 3 bases from V and 3 bases from J, with 3 bases between. Germline lookup yields CDR1 SNHLY and CDR2 FYNNEI. The CDR3 is CASSERYEQYF. The CDR3 DNA reads TGTGCCAGCAGTGAGCGCTACGAGCAGTACTTC. Complete variable domain (other parts from reference TRBV2 and TRBJ2-7): EPEVTQTPSHQVTQMGQEVILRCVPISNHLYFYWYRQILGQKVEFLVSFYNNEISEKSEIFDDQFSVERPDGSNFTLKIRSTKLEDSAMYFCASSERYEQYFGPGTRLTVT.

The genes are TRBV12-5 and TRBJ1-5; D is ambiguous. The CDR3 is 17 amino acids. V lost 2 bases and J 2 bases, leaving 16 bases between the germline ends. Germline V CDR1 and CDR2: LGHNT, FRNRAP. The CDR3 DNA is TGTGCTAGTGGTTTGTCTCCCCCCGGATGGGGCAATCAGCCCCAGCATTTT. The encoded protein is CASGLSPPGWGNQPQHF. Together with reference TRBV12-5 and TRBJ1-5, the CDR3 gives the full variable domain: DARVTQTPRHKVTEMGQEVTMRCQPILGHNTVFWYRQTMMQGLELLAYFRNRAPLDDSGMPKDRFSAEMPDATLATLKIQPSEPRDSAVYFCASGLSPPGWGNQPQHFGDGTRLSIL.

This clone appeared a few times. The CDR3 sequence is CASSSQGSDNQPQHF. CDR3 nucleotides: TGTGCCAGCAGCTCACAGGGGTCTGACAATCAGCCCCAGCATTTT. V and J are TRBV9 and TRBJ1-5, with 7 bases fitting TRBD1. V gave up 4 bases and J gave up 3 bases; unmatched junction bases: 7. Germline assignment: CDR1 SGDLS and CDR2 YYNGEE. The CDR3 loop spans 15 amino acids.

This chain uses TRBV6-4 with TRBJ2-7; TRBD2 matches 7 bases. J was trimmed by 3 bases and V by 5 bases; bases with no gene match: 10. The CDR3 has 15 residues. The germline CDR1 and CDR2 sequences are MRHNA and SNTAGT. CDR3 sequence (DNA): TGTGCCAGCAGTTACGCAGAGACTAGCTTCTACGAGCAGTACTTC. Translation: CASSYAETSFYEQYF.

V and J are TRBV5-4 and TRBJ2-1; TRBD2 matches 8 bases. The V and J ends lost 5 bases and 9 bases, in that order; junction bases with no gene match: 10. In germline, CDR1 is SGHNT, CDR2 YYREEE (reference sequence). The CDR3 is made up of 14 amino acids. The CDR3 DNA sequence: TGTGCCAGCAGTCAAGCCGGGACTAGTACTGAGCAGTTCTTC. Translation: CASSQAGTSTEQFF.

The chain has TRBV7-6 and TRBJ2-1; TRBD2 agrees at 9 bases. V shed 4 bases and J 7 bases; nucleotides not matched to a gene: 8. This CDR3 has 15 residues. CDR1 and CDR2 (germline): SGHVS, FNYEAQ. For the CDR3, the DNA is TGTGCCAGCAGCTCATATCTAGCGGGATATAATGAGCAGTTCTTC. Amino acids: CASSSYLAGYNEQFF.

The rearrangement uses TRBV5-1 and TRBJ1-2, with 7 bases identical to TRBD1. V was pared by 7 bases and J by 4 bases, with 16 bases of the junction left unmatched. Germline V CDR1 and CDR2: SGHRS, YFSETQ. This CDR3 region has 16 residues. CDR3 DNA: TGCGCCAGCGGCGGGACAGACGCAACGACCACCTATGGCTACACCTTC. Encoded protein: CASGGTDATTTYGYTF.

The rearrangement uses TRBV11-2 and TRBJ2-1; 9 nucleotides align to TRBD1. V was pared by 6 bases and J by 4 bases, with 10 bases of the junction left unmatched. The CDR3 sequence is 16 residues long. Germline CDR1 SGHAT, CDR2 FQNNGV. This CDR3 reads CASSTVRDRVYNEQFF. The CDR3 nucleotides read TGTGCCAGCAGTACCGTCAGGGACAGGGTTTACAATGAGCAGTTCTTC.

V usage is TRBV2 and J usage is TRBJ2-1; tentative D call: TRBD2 (6 bases). The CDR3 totals 20 residues. The V gene lost 3 bases and the J gene lost 0 bases, with 24 bases spanning the gap. CDR1 and CDR2 from the germline V gene are SNHLY and FYNNEI. CDR3 DNA sequence: TGTGCCAGCAGTGAGATTAGCGGCGCTTTAGCGAATAGCTCCTACAATGAGCAGTTCTTC. This sequence encodes CASSEISGALANSSYNEQFF.